This T cell receptor beta chain was found in a study of early T cells in non-severe SARS-CoV-2 infection. General study results and limits: CD4 and private specificities were missed by VDJdb matching, which favored anti-spike CD8 responses.

With 3 bases removed from V and 0 bases from J, the gap between germline ends came to 12 bases. The CDR3 contains 16 residues. The V gene's germline CDR1 is MDHEN and CDR2 SYDVKM. The sample holds many counts of this clonotype. What it recognizes is unknown. TCRdb reanalysed the 5' RACE reads using MiXCR and keeps one entry per CDR3 protein. In the table there are 75,000 to 90,000 distinct CDR3 sequences, roughly 13% of which are singletons. The clonotype comes from an adult who was a healthcare worker with PCR-confirmed SARS-CoV-2 infection or an uninfected control (not recorded which). V usage is TRBV28 and J usage is TRBJ2-1, with D possibly matching TRBD2 (6 bases). Sequences were obtained from whole blood. This CDR3 is CASSFAGFSSYNEQFF. Written as DNA, the CDR3 is TGTGCCAGCAGTTTCGCGGGGTTTAGCTCCTACAATGAGCAGTTCTTC.